This is a list of T cell receptor beta chains from one sample in a study of blood T cell repertoires in COVID-19. TCRdb keeps only in-frame clones here, not all; method: immunoSEQ multiplex PCR. The sample has a few hundred thousand clones, 89% seen once. Sequences were obtained from peripheral blood. The source of these receptors is a woman aged 35 to 49 who had recovered from COVID-19. Both conserved end residues are part of each CDR3. D genes are given only for firm matches. Some rows have no size entry. The others give once, few or many, or a class for an expanded clone.

V	size	D	J	DNA	CDR3
TRBV5-1	.	.	TRBJ1-4	TGCGCCAGCAGCTTGGCCATGGGGGGGCCTGAAAAACTGTTTTTT	CASSLAMGGPEKLFF
TRBV28	.	TRBD1	TRBJ1-5	TGTGCCAGCCTCCCCTATTTAACAGGGGACCAGCCCCAGCATTTT	CASLPYLTGDQPQHF
TRBV19	.	.	TRBJ2-1	TGTGCCTGCAAGGACTACTCCTACAATGAGCAGTTCTTC	CACKDYSYNEQFF
TRBV7-6	.	TRBD2	TRBJ2-1	TGTGCCAGCAGCTTAGGAGCAGCTAGCGGCAATGAGCAGTTCTTC	CASSLGAASGNEQFF
TRBV6-5	.	TRBD1	TRBJ1-4	TGTGCCAGCAGTTACTCCCCAGGGGGCTTCAATGAAAAACTGTTTTTT	CASSYSPGGFNEKLFF
TRBV5-6	.	.	TRBJ1-1	TGTGCCAGCAGCCGGGGAGGGGGTCGAGACACTGAAGCTTTCTTT	CASSRGGGRDTEAFF
TRBV6-5	.	TRBD1	TRBJ1-4	TGTGCCAGCAGTTACGGACAGGGAGATGAAAAACTGTTTTTT	CASSYGQGDEKLFF
TRBV3-1/TRBV3-2	.	.	TRBJ1-1	TGTGCCAGCAGCCAAGAGGGATTAGGGGTTTCTTTCTTT	CASSQEGLGVSFF
TRBV5-4	.	TRBD2	TRBJ2-1	TGTGCCAGCAGCTTGCCCAGCGGGGCCTCCTACAATGAGCAGTTCTTC	CASSLPSGASYNEQFF
TRBV27	.	TRBD1	TRBJ1-6	TGTGCCAGCAGTACAGGACAGGGCAGAAATTCACCCCTCCACTTT	CASSTGQGRNSPLHF
TRBV4-2	.	.	TRBJ1-1	TGTGCCAGCAGCCAAGAGAGGGGGAGGAACACTGAAGCTTTCTTT	CASSQERGRNTEAFF
TRBV29-1	.	TRBD2	TRBJ2-1	TGCAGCGTTGCGGTGACTAGCGGGGGATACAATGAGCAGTTCTTC	CSVAVTSGGYNEQFF
TRBV19	once	.	TRBJ1-1	TGTGCCAGTAGTTATAGGGGCAGCAATGAAGCTTTCTTT	CASSYRGSNEAFF
TRBV28	.	TRBD1	TRBJ1-6	TGTGCCAGCAGTAACCCGACAGGGTGGAATTCACCCCTCCACTTT	CASSNPTGWNSPLHF
TRBV18	.	TRBD1	TRBJ1-5	TGTGCCAGCTCACTGACAGGGGCGCAGCCCCAGCATTTT	CASSLTGAQPQHF
TRBV10-3	few	TRBD1	TRBJ1-2	TGTGCCATCAGTGAGTCCGGACAGGCCTATGGCTACACCTTC	CAISESGQAYGYTF
TRBV9	.	.	TRBJ1-2	TGTGCCAGCAGCGCCTCCGGGACACCTCGTGGCTACACCTTC	CASSASGTPRGYTF
TRBV10-3	.	TRBD1	TRBJ1-5	TGTGCCATCAGCCCCGGGACAGGGGGCGCCGATCAGCCCCAGCATTTT	CAISPGTGGADQPQHF
TRBV6-1	.	.	TRBJ1-2	TGTGCCAGCAGTGAATCAACAGGGAACTATGGCTACACCTTC	CASSESTGNYGYTF
TRBV5-1	.	.	TRBJ2-7	TGCGCCAGCAGCTTAGCCCTGGGCACCTACGAGCAGTACTTC	CASSLALGTYEQYF
TRBV7-2	.	TRBD2	TRBJ2-1	TGTGCCAGCAGCCCTGTGACCGGGGCGGGGGGGAACAATGAGCAGTTCTTC	CASSPVTGAGGNNEQFF
TRBV2	once	TRBD1	TRBJ2-1	TGTGCCATACCGGGACAGGGGGTCTACAATGAGCAGTTCTTC	CAIPGQGVYNEQFF
TRBV24-1	.	.	TRBJ2-1	TGTGCCACCACTGGGGGCCAGGGTAAGAATGAGCAGTTCTTC	CATTGGQGKNEQFF
TRBV10-1	.	TRBD2	TRBJ2-1	TGCGCCACGGGACTAGCGGGAAACAATGAGCAGTTCTTC	CATGLAGNNEQFF
TRBV4-3	.	.	TRBJ1-2	TGCGCCAGCAGCCCCCGCGGGTATTATGGCTACACCTTC	CASSPRGYYGYTF
TRBV28	few	.	TRBJ1-1	TGTGCCAGCAGTTTCTGGGGCACCAGTGAAGCTTTCTTT	CASSFWGTSEAFF
TRBV28	.	TRBD1	TRBJ1-5	TGTGCCAGCATTTCAGGACAGGGGGCTGGTCAGCCCCAGCATTTT	CASISGQGAGQPQHF
TRBV27	.	.	TRBJ1-2	TGTGCCAGCAGTTGGGGGCAGGGGAGCTATGGCTACACCTTC	CASSWGQGSYGYTF
TRBV6-5	.	TRBD1	TRBJ2-1	TGTGCCAGCAGTTGGACAGGGGTCCATGAGCAGTTCTTC	CASSWTGVHEQFF
TRBV5-1	.	TRBD1	TRBJ1-2	TGCGCCAGCAGCATCCAACCGGGACAGGGAGGTGGCGGCTACACCTTC	CASSIQPGQGGGGYTF
TRBV11-3	.	.	TRBJ2-1	TGTGCCAGCAGCCCGTTCCGTTCGGGTTTGAACAATGAGCAGTTCTTC	CASSPFRSGLNNEQFF
TRBV2	.	.	TRBJ2-3	TGTGCCAGCAGTGAGAGGGGTGTCAGGGAAGGGGGTACGCAGTATTTT	CASSERGVREGGTQYF
TRBV10-2	.	.	TRBJ1-2	TGCGCCAGCGCCCCGGGTCCGGACTATGGCTACACCTTC	CASAPGPDYGYTF
TRBV11-3	.	TRBD2	TRBJ2-1	TGTGCCAGCAGCTTACCTAGCGGGAGTGCGAATGAGCAGTTCTTC	CASSLPSGSANEQFF
TRBV19	.	TRBD1	TRBJ1-5	TGTGCCAGTAGTATTCGGACAGGCCATAATCAGCCCCAGCATTTT	CASSIRTGHNQPQHF
TRBV6-6	.	.	TRBJ1-2	TGTGCCAGCAGTTACGCGGGGAACGGCTACACCTTC	CASSYAGNGYTF
TRBV11-3	.	.	TRBJ1-6	TGTGCCAGCACCGGAACAGGGAGAAATTCACCCCTCCACTTT	CASTGTGRNSPLHF
TRBV6-6	.	TRBD1	TRBJ1-5	TGTGCCAGCAGTCAGCTAGGACAGGGGGCGGGTCAGCCCCAGCATTTT	CASSQLGQGAGQPQHF
TRBV15	once	.	TRBJ1-4	TGTGCCACCAGCAGAGATCCCACAGGGATGGCTAATGAAAAACTGTTTTTT	CATSRDPTGMANEKLFF
TRBV6-1	.	.	TRBJ2-1	TGTGCCAGCAGTGAAGACAGAGCCTACAATGAGCAGTTCTTC	CASSEDRAYNEQFF
TRBV29-1	.	.	TRBJ2-5	TGCAGCGTTGTCGGAGGAGGGTTGGAGACCCAGTACTTC	CSVVGGGLETQYF
TRBV11-2	.	TRBD1	TRBJ2-7	TGTGCCAGCAGCTTAGACCGGCAGGGGGTCTACGAGCAGTACTTC	CASSLDRQGVYEQYF
TRBV7-9	.	.	TRBJ1-4	TGTGCCAGCAGCTTAGCCACAGGGTCCGGTAATGAAAAACTGTTTTTT	CASSLATGSGNEKLFF
TRBV12-5	.	TRBD2	TRBJ2-3	TGTGCTAGTGGTTTGGTAATTTTAGGACTAGCGGGGGTCACAGATACGCAGTATTTT	CASGLVILGLAGVTDTQYF
TRBV6-5	.	.	TRBJ1-1	TGTGCCAGCAGTTTGGACAGATACACTGAAGCTTTCTTT	CASSLDRYTEAFF
TRBV7-3	.	TRBD2	TRBJ2-1	TGTGCCAGCAGCTTAACTATACAGCGGGGTGGTAACAATGAGCAGTTCTTC	CASSLTIQRGGNNEQFF
TRBV27	few	TRBD2	TRBJ2-1	TGTGCCAGCAGTCTTGGACTAGCGGTATCCTACAATGAGCAGTTCTTC	CASSLGLAVSYNEQFF
TRBV4-3	.	TRBD2	TRBJ2-2	TGCGCCAGCAGACGCGAGCTAGCGGCAAACACCGGGGAGCTGTTTTTT	CASRRELAANTGELFF
TRBV30	.	.	TRBJ1-6	TGTGCCGGGGGTGGCGACAGCGATTCACCCCTCCACTTT	CAGGGDSDSPLHF
TRBV6-4	few	TRBD1	TRBJ2-3	TGTGCCACCGGAGGACAGGGAGGAACGCAGTATTTT	CATGGQGGTQYF